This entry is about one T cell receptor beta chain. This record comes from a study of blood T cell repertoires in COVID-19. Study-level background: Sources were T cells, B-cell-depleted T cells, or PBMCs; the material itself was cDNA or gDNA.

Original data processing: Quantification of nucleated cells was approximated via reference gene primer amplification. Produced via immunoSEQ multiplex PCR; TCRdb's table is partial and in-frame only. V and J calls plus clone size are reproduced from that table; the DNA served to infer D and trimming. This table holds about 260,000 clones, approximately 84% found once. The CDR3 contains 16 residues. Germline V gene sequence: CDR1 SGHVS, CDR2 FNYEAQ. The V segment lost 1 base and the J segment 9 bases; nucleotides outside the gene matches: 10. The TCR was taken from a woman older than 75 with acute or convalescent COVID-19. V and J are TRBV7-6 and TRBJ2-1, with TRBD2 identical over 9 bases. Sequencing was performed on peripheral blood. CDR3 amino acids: CASSLESSGATGEQFF. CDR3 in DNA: TGTGCCAGCAGCTTAGAGTCTAGCGGGGCCACGGGTGAGCAGTTCTTC.